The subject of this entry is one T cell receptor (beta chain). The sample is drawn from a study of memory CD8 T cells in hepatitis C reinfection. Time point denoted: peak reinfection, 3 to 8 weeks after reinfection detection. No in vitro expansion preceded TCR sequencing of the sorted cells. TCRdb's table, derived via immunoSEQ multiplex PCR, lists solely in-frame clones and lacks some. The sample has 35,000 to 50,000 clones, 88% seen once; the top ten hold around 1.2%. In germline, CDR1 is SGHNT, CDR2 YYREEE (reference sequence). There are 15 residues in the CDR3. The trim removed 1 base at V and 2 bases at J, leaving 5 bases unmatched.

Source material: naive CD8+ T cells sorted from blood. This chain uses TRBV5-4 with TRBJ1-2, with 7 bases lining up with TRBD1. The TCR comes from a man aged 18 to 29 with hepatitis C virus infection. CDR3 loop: CASSLTGALNYGYTF. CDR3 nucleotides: TGTGCCAGCAGCTTGACAGGGGCCCTAAACTATGGCTACACCTTC.